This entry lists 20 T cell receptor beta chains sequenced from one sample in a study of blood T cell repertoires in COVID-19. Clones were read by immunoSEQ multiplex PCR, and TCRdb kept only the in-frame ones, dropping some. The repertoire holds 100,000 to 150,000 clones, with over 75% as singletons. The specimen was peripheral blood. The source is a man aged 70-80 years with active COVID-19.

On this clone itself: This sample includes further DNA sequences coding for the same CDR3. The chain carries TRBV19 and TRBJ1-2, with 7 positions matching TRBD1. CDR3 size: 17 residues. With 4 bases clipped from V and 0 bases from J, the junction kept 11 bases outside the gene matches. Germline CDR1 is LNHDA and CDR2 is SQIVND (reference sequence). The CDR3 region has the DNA TGTGCCAGTAGTAAGAGATTAAGGACAGGCTCTAACTATGGCTACACCTTC. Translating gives CASSKRLRTGSNYGYTF.

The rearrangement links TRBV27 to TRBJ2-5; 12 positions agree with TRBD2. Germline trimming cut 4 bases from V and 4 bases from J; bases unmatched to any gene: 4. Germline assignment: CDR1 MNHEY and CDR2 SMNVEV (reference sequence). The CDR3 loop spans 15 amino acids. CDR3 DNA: TGTGCCAGCAGTTCCCAGGGACTAGCGGGAGAGACCCAGTACTTC. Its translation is CASSSQGLAGETQYF.

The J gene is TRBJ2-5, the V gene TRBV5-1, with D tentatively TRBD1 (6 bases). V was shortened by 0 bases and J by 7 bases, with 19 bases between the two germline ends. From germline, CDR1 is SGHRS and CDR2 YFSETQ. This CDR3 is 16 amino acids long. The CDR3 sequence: CASSLEFQGGRGTQYF. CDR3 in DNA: TGCGCCAGCAGCTTGGAATTCCAAGGGGGACGGGGGACCCAGTACTTC.

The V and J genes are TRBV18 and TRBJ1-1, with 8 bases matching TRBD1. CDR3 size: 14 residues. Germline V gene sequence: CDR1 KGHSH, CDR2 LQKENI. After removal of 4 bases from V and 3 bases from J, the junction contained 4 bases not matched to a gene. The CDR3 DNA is TGTGCCAGCTCACTCCAGACAGGGGACACTGAAGCTTTCTTT. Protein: CASSLQTGDTEAFF.

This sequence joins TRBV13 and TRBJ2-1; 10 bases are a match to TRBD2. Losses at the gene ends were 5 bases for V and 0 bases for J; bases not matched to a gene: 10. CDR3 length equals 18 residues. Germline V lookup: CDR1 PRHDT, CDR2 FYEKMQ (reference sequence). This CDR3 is CASSQGLAGVSSYNEQFF. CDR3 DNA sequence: TGTGCCAGCAGCCAGGGGCTAGCGGGAGTGAGCTCCTACAATGAGCAGTTCTTC.

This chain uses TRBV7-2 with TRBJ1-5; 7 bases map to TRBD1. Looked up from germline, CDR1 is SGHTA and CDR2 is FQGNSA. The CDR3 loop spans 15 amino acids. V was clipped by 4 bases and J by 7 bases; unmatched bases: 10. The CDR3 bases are TGTGCCAGCAGCTATTCGACAGGGAACTACCAGCCCCAGCATTTT. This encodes CASSYSTGNYQPQHF.

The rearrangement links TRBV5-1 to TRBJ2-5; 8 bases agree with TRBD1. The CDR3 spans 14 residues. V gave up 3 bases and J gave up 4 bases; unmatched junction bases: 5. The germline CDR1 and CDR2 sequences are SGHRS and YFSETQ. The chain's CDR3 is CASSYAGTGETQYF. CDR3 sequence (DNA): TGCGCCAGCAGCTACGCCGGGACAGGAGAGACCCAGTACTTC.

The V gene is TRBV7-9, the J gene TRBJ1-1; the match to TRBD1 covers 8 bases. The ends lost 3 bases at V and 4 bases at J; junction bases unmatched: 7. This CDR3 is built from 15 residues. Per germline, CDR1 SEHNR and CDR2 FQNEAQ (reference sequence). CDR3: CASSLWAGGRTEAFF. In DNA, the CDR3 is TGTGCCAGCAGCTTGTGGGCAGGGGGCCGCACTGAAGCTTTCTTT.

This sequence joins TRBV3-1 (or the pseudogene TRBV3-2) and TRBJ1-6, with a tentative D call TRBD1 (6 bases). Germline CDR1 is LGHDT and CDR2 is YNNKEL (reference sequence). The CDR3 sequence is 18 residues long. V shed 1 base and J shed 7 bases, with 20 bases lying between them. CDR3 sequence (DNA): TGTGCCAGCAGCCAAGGGGGGCCATTACCGGGACAAAATTCACCCCTCCACTTT. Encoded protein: CASSQGGPLPGQNSPLHF.

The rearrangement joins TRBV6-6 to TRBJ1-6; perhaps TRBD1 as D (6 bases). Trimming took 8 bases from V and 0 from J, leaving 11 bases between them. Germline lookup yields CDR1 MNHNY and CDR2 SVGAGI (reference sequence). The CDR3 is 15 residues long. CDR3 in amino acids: CASFTGSSYNSPLHF. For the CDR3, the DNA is TGTGCCAGCTTTACAGGGAGCTCCTATAATTCACCCCTCCACTTT.

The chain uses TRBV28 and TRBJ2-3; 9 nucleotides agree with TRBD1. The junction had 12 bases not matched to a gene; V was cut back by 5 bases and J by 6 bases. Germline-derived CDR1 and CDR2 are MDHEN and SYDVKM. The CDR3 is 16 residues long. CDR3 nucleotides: TGTGCCAGCAGTCCCCCCCCAACAGGGGGCCTCGATACGCAGTATTTT. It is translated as CASSPPPTGGLDTQYF.

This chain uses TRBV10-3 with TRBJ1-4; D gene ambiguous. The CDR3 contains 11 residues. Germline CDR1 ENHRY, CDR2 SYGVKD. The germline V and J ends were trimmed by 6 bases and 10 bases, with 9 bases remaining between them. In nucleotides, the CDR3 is TGTGCCATCAGCCGATTCGGAAAACTGTTTTTT. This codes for CAISRFGKLFF.

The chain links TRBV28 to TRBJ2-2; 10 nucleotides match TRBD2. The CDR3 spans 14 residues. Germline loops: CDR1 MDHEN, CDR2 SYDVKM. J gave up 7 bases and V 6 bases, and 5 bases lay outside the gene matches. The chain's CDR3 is CASRRTSGFGELFF. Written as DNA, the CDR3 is TGTGCCAGCAGACGGACTAGCGGATTCGGGGAGCTGTTTTTT.

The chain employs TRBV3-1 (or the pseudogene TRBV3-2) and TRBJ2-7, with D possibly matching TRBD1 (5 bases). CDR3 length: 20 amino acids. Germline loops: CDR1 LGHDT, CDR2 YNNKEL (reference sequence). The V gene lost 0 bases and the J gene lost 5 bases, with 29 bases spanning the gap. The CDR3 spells CASSQDSCLGRVISQDEQYF. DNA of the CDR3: TGTGCCAGCAGCCAAGATTCGTGCCTGGGCAGGGTTATTAGTCAAGACGAGCAGTACTTC.

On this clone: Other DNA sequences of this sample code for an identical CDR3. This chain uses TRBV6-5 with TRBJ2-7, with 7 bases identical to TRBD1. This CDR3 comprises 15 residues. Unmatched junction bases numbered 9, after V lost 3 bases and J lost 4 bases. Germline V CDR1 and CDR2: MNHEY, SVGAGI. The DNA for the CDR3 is TGTGCCAGCAGTTATTCGGGGCAGGGGGTGTACGAGCAGTACTTC. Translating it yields CASSYSGQGVYEQYF.

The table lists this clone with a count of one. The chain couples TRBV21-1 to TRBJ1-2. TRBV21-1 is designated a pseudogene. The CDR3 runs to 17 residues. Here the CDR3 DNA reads TGTGCCAGCAGCAAAAATGGTTCCGAGATCTACCTCTATGGCTACACCTTC. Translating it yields CASSKNGSEIYLYGYTF.

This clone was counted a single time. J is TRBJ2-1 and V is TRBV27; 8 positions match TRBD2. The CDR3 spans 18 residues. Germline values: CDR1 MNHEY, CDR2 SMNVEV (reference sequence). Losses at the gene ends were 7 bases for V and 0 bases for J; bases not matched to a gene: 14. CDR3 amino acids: CASNPGLGGSSSYNEQFF. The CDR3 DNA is TGTGCCAGCAATCCGGGACTAGGGGGGTCGAGCTCCTACAATGAGCAGTTCTTC.

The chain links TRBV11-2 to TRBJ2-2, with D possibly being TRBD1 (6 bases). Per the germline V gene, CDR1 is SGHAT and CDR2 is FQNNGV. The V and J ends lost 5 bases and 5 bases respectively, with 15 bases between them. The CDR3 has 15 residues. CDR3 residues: CASSKAGARTGELFF. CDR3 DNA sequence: TGTGCCAGCAGCAAAGCAGGGGCAAGGACCGGGGAGCTGTTTTTT.

The CDR3 DNA reads as TGCAGCGTTGAGAAAAGCGGGAGCTCCTACAATGAGCAGTTCTTC. Translating gives CSVEKSGSSYNEQFF. The rearrangement joins TRBV29-1 to TRBJ2-1, with 8 bases that match TRBD2. The germline gives CDR1 SQVTM, CDR2 ANQGSEA. J lost 0 bases, V lost 3 bases, and 4 bases had no gene match. This CDR3 is 15 amino acids long.

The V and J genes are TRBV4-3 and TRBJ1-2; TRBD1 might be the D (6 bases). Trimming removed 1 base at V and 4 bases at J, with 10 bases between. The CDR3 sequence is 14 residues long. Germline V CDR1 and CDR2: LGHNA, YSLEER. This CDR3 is CASSQVQGSYGYTF. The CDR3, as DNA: TGCGCCAGCAGCCAAGTGCAGGGGAGCTATGGCTACACCTTC.